The 16 T cell receptor beta chains in this list originate from one sample, sequenced in a study of vaccination and CD4 T cells after COVID-19. These receptors have no identified antigens. Sequenced with the Oncomine TCR Beta short-read assay was DNA taken from cultured CD4+ T cells. TCRdb reprocessed the PCR reads via MiXCR and lists one record per CDR3 protein. The repertoire includes 20,000 to 25,000 distinct CDR3 sequences, around 63% of them detected once, and over 3.5% sits in the top ten. The treatment is: approximately 11-day PBMC culture with coronavirus spike peptide pools or control peptides (ViraFEST assay). Material for sequencing was CD4+ T cells from blood, cultured in vitro. The receptors here all came from a human donor who had recovered from COVID-19.

V gene TRBV11-3 combines with J gene TRBJ2-7, with D perhaps TRBD2 (6 bases). The CDR3 length is 12 residues. V was clipped by 2 bases and J by 8 bases, with 10 bases between them. Germline V gives CDR1 SGHNT, CDR2 YENEEA. CDR3 in DNA: TGTGCCAGCAGCTTAACGGAGGGAAAGCAGTACTTC. It translates to CASSLTEGKQYF.

This chain joins TRBV11-3 and TRBJ2-7, with TRBD1 identical over 8 bases. V was pared by 3 bases and J by 4 bases, with 5 bases of the junction left unmatched. The CDR3 extends over 14 amino acids. From germline, CDR1 is SGHNT and CDR2 YENEEA. The chain's CDR3 is CASSLDRDRYEQYF. CDR3 DNA: TGTGCCAGCAGCTTGGATAGGGACAGGTACGAGCAGTACTTC.

The V gene is TRBV9, the J gene TRBJ1-1, with D unresolved. The length of the CDR3 is 13 residues. V lost 0 bases, J lost 3 bases, and 6 bases lay in between. In germline, CDR1 is SGDLS, CDR2 YYNGEE. The DNA for the CDR3 is TGTGCCAGCAGCGTAGCCGCGTACACTGAAGCTTTCTTT. Protein sequence: CASSVAAYTEAFF.

For this clonotype: The germline gene is not matched at one end of the junction; a read error may be the cause. CDR3 in amino acids: CASSPMQGRETQYF. DNA of the CDR3: TGTGCTAGCAGCCCGATGCAGGGGAGGGAGACCCAGTACTTC. The V and J genes are TRBV7-7 and TRBJ2-5; D possibly matches TRBD1 or TRBD2 (6 bases each). The CDR3 loop spans 14 amino acids. CDR1 and CDR2 from the germline V gene are SSHAT and FNYEAQ (reference sequence).

The CDR3 reads CASSPTAFSGLETQYF. The CDR3, as DNA: TGTGCCAGCAGCCCTACCGCCTTTTCGGGTTTGGAGACCCAGTACTTC. The chain links TRBV7-2 to TRBJ2-5; D gene unclear. The CDR3 has 16 amino acids. The V and J ends lost 5 bases and 5 bases respectively, with 21 bases between them. CDR1 is SGHTA, CDR2 FQGNSA, per germline.

The V and J genes are TRBV5-4 and TRBJ2-3; D remains unclear. Trimming removed 0 bases from V and 4 bases from J, with 6 bases in between. Looked up from germline, CDR1 is SGHNT and CDR2 is YYREEE (reference sequence). The CDR3 contains 13 residues. The CDR3 reads CASSLVEADTQYF. In DNA, the CDR3 is TGTGCCAGCAGCTTGGTAGAGGCAGATACGCAGTATTTT.

The chain uses TRBV7-6 and TRBJ1-3, with D maybe TRBD1 (5 bases). Germline CDR1 and CDR2: SGHVS and FNYEAQ. This CDR3 region has 17 residues. The germline V and J ends were trimmed by 3 bases and 3 bases, with 18 bases remaining between them. The DNA of the CDR3 is TGTGCCAGCAGCTTGGCCCCGCAGGGAGTCCATGGAAACACCATATATTTT. This encodes CASSLAPQGVHGNTIYF.

In this sample, this clonotype turned up a few times. The chain combines TRBV6-2 or TRBV6-3 with TRBJ1-1; the D gene is possibly TRBD1 (5 bases). Germline CDR1 and CDR2: MNHEY and SVGEGT. This CDR3 is built from 14 residues. Trimming shortened V by 0 bases and J by 4 bases, and 9 bases separated the two germline ends. In DNA form, the CDR3 reads TGTGCCAGCAGTTACTCGAGGGGAGGCACTGAAGCTTTCTTT. This codes for CASSYSRGGTEAFF.

V is TRBV11-1 and J is TRBJ2-5, with 7 bases fitting TRBD1. Losses at the gene ends were 3 bases for V and 4 bases for J; bases not matched to a gene: 2. This CDR3 is 13 amino acids long. Germline V CDR1 and CDR2: SGHAT, FQDESV (reference sequence). The CDR3 region has the DNA TGTGCCAGCAGCTTCCCAGGGGGAGAGACCCAGTACTTC. It is translated as CASSFPGGETQYF.

This clonotype turned up a few times. The CDR3 nucleotides are TGTGCCACCAGTATCACAGAACGAGGAGATACGCAGTATTTT. Its protein product is CATSITERGDTQYF. The chain links TRBV24-1 to TRBJ2-3; D not certain. The CDR3 is 14 residues long. The germline V gene encodes CDR1 KGHDR and CDR2 SFDVKD. Between the trimmed V and J ends, which lost 6 bases and 5 bases, there was a span of 14 bases.

This clonotype appeared once. The chain uses TRBV20-1 and TRBJ1-6; 10 bases agree with TRBD1. The CDR3 is 19 amino acids. Trimming removed 5 bases from V and 6 bases from J; junction bases left unmatched: 19. The germline gives CDR1 DFQATT, CDR2 SNEGSKA (reference sequence). CDR3 sequence reads: CSAPTRTGTGAPFNSPLHF. DNA of the CDR3: TGCAGTGCTCCGACCAGAACCGGGACAGGGGCGCCGTTTAATTCACCCCTCCACTTT.

The chain links TRBV28 to TRBJ2-3; 10 bases are a match to TRBD2. The CDR3 spans 14 residues. Germline loops: CDR1 MDHEN, CDR2 SYDVKM. After removal of 8 bases from V and 2 bases from J, the junction contained 4 bases not matched to a gene. In nucleotides, the CDR3 is TGTGCCAGCCAAACTAGCGGGACCACAGATACGCAGTATTTT. Its translation: CASQTSGTTDTQYF.

CDR3 sequence reads: CASSSPLGGGSRGEQFF. The DNA of the CDR3 is TGTGCCAGCAGCAGCCCCTTAGGCGGGGGCTCGAGGGGTGAGCAGTTCTTC. The chain combines TRBV7-3 with TRBJ2-1; tentative D call: TRBD2 (7 bases). V lost 5 bases and J lost 9, with 26 bases in between. The CDR3 extends over 17 amino acids. Germline values: CDR1 SGHTA, CDR2 FQGTGA.

The chain couples TRBV27 to TRBJ1-2; 9 nucleotides match TRBD1. This CDR3 comprises 12 residues. V was pared by 5 bases and J by 8 bases, with 3 bases of the junction left unmatched. Germline assignment: CDR1 MNHEY and CDR2 SMNVEV (reference sequence). The CDR3 region is CASSRTGGGYTF. In DNA form, the CDR3 reads TGTGCCAGCAGTAGAACAGGGGGCGGCTACACCTTC.

The V call is TRBV20-1, the J call TRBJ2-5; 10 nucleotides align to TRBD1. Germline V CDR1 and CDR2: DFQATT, SNEGSKA (reference sequence). The CDR3 has 15 amino acids. For the CDR3, the DNA is TGCAGGGTCGCGGTGACAGGGGGCCGAGGGGAGACCCAGTACTTC. This sequence encodes CRVAVTGGRGETQYF.

This chain joins TRBV11-3 and TRBJ2-3; 7 bases match TRBD1. Germline loops: CDR1 SGHNT, CDR2 YENEEA. The CDR3 is made up of 15 amino acids. V lost 8 bases and J lost 1; bases outside the gene matches: 9. The CDR3 coding sequence is TGTGCCAGCGGTCCTCGGCAGGGGGGCACAGATACGCAGTATTTT. Translating gives CASGPRQGGTDTQYF.